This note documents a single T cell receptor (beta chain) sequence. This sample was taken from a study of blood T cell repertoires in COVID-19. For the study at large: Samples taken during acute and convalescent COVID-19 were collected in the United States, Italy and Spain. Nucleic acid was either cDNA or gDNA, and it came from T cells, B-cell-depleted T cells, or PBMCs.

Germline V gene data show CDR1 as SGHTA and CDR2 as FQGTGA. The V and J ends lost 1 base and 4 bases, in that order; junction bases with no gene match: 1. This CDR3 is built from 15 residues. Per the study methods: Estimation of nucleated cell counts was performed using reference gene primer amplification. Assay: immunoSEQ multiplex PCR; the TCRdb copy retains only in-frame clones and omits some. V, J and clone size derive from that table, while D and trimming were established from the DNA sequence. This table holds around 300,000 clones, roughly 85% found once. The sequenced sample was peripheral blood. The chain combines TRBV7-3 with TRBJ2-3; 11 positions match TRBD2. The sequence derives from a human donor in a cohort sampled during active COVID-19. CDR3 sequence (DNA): TGTGCCAGCAGCTTAATACTAGCGGGGGCAGATACGCAGTATTTT. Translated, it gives CASSLILAGADTQYF.